This T cell receptor beta chain was obtained from a study of technical replicates of blood from a few donors. The V and J ends lost 2 bases and 5 bases, in that order; junction bases with no gene match: 8. Germline V gene data show CDR1 as MGHRA and CDR2 as YSYEKL. The length of the CDR3 is 16 residues. The repertoire was sequenced with immunoSEQ multiplex PCR; TCRdb's copy has only in-frame clones and lacks some. The sample holds around 72,000 clones, under 99% seen once. The chain is built from TRBV4-1 and TRBJ2-5; 10 bases align to TRBD2. The sequenced sample was T cells isolated from PBMCs. This receptor was obtained from a human donor in good health. Here the CDR3 DNA reads TGCGCCAGCAGCCAATGGACTAGCGGATTTAAGGAGACCCAGTACTTC. Its protein is CASSQWTSGFKETQYF.